The text below deals with one T cell receptor beta chain. The data were obtained in a study of glioma-infiltrating T cells after dendritic cell vaccination. Overall study context: Patients received three intradermal dendritic cell vaccine injections at biweekly intervals.

TCRdb keeps only in-frame clones here, not all; method: immunoSEQ multiplex PCR. The profile shows about 82,000 clones, roughly 89% of them singletons. V was pared by 2 bases and J by 0 bases, with 9 bases between. Germline assignment: CDR1 LNHNV and CDR2 YYDKDF (reference sequence). This CDR3 is built from 15 residues. This TCR derives from a human donor with glioblastoma. The input for sequencing was blood, taken before dendritic cell vaccination. This rearrangement joins TRBV15 to TRBJ2-3; tentatively, D is TRBD1 (5 bases). The CDR3, as DNA: TGTGCCACCAGCAGATCAAGACAGAGCACAGATACGCAGTATTTT. This codes for CATSRSRQSTDTQYF.